Listed below are T cell receptor beta chains from one sample, sequenced in a study of blood T cell repertoires in COVID-19. Only in-frame clones appear in the TCRdb table, and some are missing; sequencing was by immunoSEQ multiplex PCR. The table records about 190,000 clones, 70% to 85% of them present only once. Material for sequencing was peripheral blood. The receptors stem from a woman in her fifties or sixties with acute or convalescent COVID-19. The CDR3 runs from the conserved cysteine through the conserved F or W. D genes are given only for firm matches.

V	D	CDR3
TRBV19	TRBD1	CASRSMRTGNYEQYF
TRBV27	TRBD1	CASSLWGQGSYEQYF
TRBV30	.	CAWGQPDNSPLHF
TRBV5-4	.	CASSTVEAYEQYF
TRBV5-6	TRBD1	CASSWGTGVFYEQYF
TRBV10-3	TRBD2	CAISERSGGGDTQYF
TRBV30	TRBD1	CAWSVDRATYNEQFF
TRBV18	TRBD1	CASFSDRGPPGYTF
TRBV29-1	.	CSVDEGGGAEAFF
TRBV18	TRBD2	CASSPSSGILTGELFF
TRBV30	TRBD2	CAWSQFKVTSGGMADTQYF
TRBV11-2	.	CASSPTPVDTQYF
TRBV29-1	.	CSPYRVERFSDTQYF
TRBV19	TRBD1	CASSSQGADTQYF
TRBV5-1	.	CASSLGAAHTGELFF
TRBV9	TRBD1	CASSPRQGGTDTQYF
TRBV7-8	.	CASSSGGGRNQPQHF
TRBV28	.	CASNSVRPYNEQFF
TRBV5-5	TRBD2	CASTQWLAGGGEQFF
TRBV27	TRBD1	CASRRGLVETYEQYF
TRBV18	TRBD2	CASSVSGGARNEQFF
TRBV19	.	CASSMGAHRTNEKLFF
TRBV30	.	CAWRGGQGIGETQYF
TRBV19	TRBD1	CASSVRGLPGANVLTF
TRBV7-8	TRBD1	CASSPDRGDTNTQYF
TRBV12-3/TRBV12-4	TRBD2	CASRRTSYNEQFF
TRBV6-6	.	CASSLYGGNTEAFF
TRBV7-9	TRBD2	CASSQDRGGSYEQYF
TRBV19	TRBD1	CASSILPDRGRNIQYF
TRBV21-1	.	CAWLAPFSYEQYF
TRBV2	TRBD1	CASNPGDSYNSPLHF
TRBV23-1	.	CASSQSPQGHEQYF
TRBV2	.	CASIRTLAKNIQYF
TRBV30	.	CAFSADSPGEKLFF
TRBV23-1	TRBD1	CASSQGDRDRGYGYEQYF
TRBV29-1	TRBD1	CSERDRDWGDTQYF